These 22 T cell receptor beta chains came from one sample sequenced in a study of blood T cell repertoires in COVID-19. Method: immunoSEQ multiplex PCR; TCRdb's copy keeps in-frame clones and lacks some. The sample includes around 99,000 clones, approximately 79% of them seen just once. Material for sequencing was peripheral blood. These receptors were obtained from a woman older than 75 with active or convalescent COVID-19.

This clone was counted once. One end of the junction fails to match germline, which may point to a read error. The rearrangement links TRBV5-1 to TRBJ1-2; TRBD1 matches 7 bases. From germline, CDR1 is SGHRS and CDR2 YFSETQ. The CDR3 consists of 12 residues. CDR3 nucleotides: TGTGCCAGCAGCTTGGCAGGGGGAGGCTACACCTTC. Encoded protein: CASSLAGGGYTF. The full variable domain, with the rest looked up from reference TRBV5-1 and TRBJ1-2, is KAGVTQTPRYLIKTRGQQVTLSCSPISGHRSVSWYQQTPGQGLQFLFEYFSETQRNKGNFPGRFSGRQFSNSRSEMNVSTLELGDSALYLCASSLAGGGYTFGSGTRLTVV.

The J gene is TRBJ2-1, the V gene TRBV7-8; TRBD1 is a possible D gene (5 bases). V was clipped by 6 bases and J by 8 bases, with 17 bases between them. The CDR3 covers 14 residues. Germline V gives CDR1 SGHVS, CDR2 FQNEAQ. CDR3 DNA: TGTGCCAGCAGAACGCTTGGAAGGGGTGATGAGCAGTTCTTC. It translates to CASRTLGRGDEQFF. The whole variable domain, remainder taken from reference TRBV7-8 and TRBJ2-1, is GAGVSQSPRYKVAKRGQDVALRCDPISGHVSLFWYQQALGQGPEFLTYFQNEAQLDKSGLPSDRFFAERPEGSVSTLKIQRTQQEDSAVYLCASRTLGRGDEQFFGPGTRLTVL.

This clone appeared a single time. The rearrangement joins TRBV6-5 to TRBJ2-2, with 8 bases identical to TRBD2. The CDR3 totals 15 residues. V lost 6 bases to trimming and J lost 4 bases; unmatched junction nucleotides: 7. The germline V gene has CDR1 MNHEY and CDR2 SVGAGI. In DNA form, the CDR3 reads TGTGCCAGCAGCACCCCCGGGGGGGGCACCGGGGAGCTGTTTTTT. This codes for CASSTPGGGTGELFF.

The CDR3 DNA sequence: TGTGCCATCAGTCTCGGTCCCGGGACAGGGAATGGCTACACCTTC. Translating gives CAISLGPGTGNGYTF. The chain combines TRBV10-3 with TRBJ1-2; 9 bases are shared with TRBD1. Germline V gene lookup returns CDR1 ENHRY and CDR2 SYGVKD. The CDR3 loop spans 15 amino acids. V was pared by 5 bases and J by 6 bases, with 10 bases of the junction left unmatched.

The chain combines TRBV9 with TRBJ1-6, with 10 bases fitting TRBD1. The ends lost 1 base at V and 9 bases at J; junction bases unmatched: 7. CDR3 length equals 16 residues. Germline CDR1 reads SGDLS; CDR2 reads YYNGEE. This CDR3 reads CASSVKGGTGVSPLHF. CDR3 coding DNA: TGTGCCAGCAGCGTAAAGGGCGGGACAGGGGTTTCACCCCTCCACTTT.

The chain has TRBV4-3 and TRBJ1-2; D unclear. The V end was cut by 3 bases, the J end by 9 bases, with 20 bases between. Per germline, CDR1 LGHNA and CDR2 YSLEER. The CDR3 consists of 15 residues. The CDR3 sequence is CASSHLFPLGTSYTF. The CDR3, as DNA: TGCGCCAGCAGCCACCTTTTTCCCCTGGGCACCAGCTACACCTTC.

CDR3: CASSGGTRQETQYF. CDR3 DNA: TGTGCCAGCAGTGGCGGTACACGGCAAGAGACCCAGTACTTC. The chain carries TRBV2 and TRBJ2-5; no definite D call. The length of the CDR3 is 14 residues. Germline V gene sequence: CDR1 SNHLY, CDR2 FYNNEI. V lost 4 bases and J lost 2, with 11 bases in between.

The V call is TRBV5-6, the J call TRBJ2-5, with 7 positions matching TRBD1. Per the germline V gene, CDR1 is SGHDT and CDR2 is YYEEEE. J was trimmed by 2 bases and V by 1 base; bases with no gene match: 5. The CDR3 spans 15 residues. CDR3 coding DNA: TGTGCCAGCAGCTTGTCCGTGACAGGGCAAGAGACCCAGTACTTC. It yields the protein CASSLSVTGQETQYF.

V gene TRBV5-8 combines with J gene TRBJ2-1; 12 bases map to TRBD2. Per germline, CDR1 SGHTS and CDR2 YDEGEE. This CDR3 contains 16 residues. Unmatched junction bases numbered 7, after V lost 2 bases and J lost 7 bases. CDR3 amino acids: CASSFQTSGSGNEQFF. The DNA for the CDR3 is TGTGCCAGCAGCTTCCAGACTAGCGGGAGCGGAAATGAGCAGTTCTTC.

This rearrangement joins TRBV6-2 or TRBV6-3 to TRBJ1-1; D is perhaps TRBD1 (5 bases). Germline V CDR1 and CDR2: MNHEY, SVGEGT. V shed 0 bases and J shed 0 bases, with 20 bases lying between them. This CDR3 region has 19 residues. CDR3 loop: CASSYSNLRTPLLNTEAFF. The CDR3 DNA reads TGTGCCAGCAGTTACTCCAACCTAAGGACACCGCTTCTGAACACTGAAGCTTTCTTT.

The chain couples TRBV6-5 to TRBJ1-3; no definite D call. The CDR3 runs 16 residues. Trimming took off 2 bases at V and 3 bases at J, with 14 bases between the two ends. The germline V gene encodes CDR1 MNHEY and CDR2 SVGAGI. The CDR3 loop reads CASSYDPGYSGNTIYF. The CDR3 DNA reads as TGTGCCAGCAGTTACGACCCGGGATATAGTGGAAACACCATATATTTT.

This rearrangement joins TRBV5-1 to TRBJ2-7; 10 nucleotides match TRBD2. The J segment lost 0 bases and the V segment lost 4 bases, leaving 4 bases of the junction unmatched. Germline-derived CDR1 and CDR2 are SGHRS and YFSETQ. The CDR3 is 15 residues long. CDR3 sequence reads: CASSLTSGYSYEQYF. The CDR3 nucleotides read TGCGCCAGCAGCCTGACTAGCGGGTACTCCTACGAGCAGTACTTC.

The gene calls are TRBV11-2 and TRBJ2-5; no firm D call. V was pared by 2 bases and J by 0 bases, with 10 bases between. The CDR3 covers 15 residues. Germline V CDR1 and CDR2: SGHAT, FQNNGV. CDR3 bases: TGTGCCAGCAGCTTAAAAATCCCGTACCAAGAGACCCAGTACTTC. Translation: CASSLKIPYQETQYF.

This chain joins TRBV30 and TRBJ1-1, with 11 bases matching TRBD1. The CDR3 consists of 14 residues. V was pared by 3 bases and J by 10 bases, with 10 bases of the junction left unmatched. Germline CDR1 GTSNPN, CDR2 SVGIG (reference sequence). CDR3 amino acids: CAWRDRGPSDGAFF. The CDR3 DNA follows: TGTGCCTGGAGGGACAGGGGGCCCTCAGACGGAGCTTTCTTT.

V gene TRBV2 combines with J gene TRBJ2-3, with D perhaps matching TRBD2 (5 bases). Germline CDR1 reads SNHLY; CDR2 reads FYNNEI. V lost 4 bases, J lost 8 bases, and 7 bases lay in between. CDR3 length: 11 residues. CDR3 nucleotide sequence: TGTGCCAGCAGTGGTCGGGGTACGCAGTATTTT. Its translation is CASSGRGTQYF.

CDR3 protein: CASSLLTGQGADEQYF. CDR3 bases: TGTGCCAGCAGCTTGCTAACGGGACAGGGGGCGGACGAGCAGTACTTC. The chain is built from TRBV5-4 and TRBJ2-7; the match to TRBD1 covers 12 bases. The CDR3 runs 16 residues. V shed 1 base and J 5 bases; nucleotides not matched to a gene: 7. Per the germline V gene, CDR1 is SGHNT and CDR2 is YYREEE (reference sequence). Full variable domain (remainder filled in from reference TRBV5-4 and TRBJ2-7): ETGVTQSPTHLIKTRGQQVTLRCSSQSGHNTVSWYQQALGQGPQFIFQYYREEENGRGNFPPRFSGLQFPNYSSELNVNALELDDSALYLCASSLLTGQGADEQYFGPGTRLTVT.

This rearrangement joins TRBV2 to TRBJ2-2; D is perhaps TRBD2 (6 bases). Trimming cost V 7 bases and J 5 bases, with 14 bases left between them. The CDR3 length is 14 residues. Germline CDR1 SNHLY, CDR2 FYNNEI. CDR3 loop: CASKVTGDTGELFF. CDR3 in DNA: TGTGCCAGCAAAGTGACGGGAGATACCGGGGAGCTGTTTTTT.

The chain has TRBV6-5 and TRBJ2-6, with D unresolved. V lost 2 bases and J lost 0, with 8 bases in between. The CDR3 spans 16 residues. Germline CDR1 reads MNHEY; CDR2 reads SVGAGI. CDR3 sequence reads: CASSYEQSSGANVLTF. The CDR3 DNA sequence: TGTGCCAGCAGTTACGAACAATCCTCTGGGGCCAACGTCCTGACTTTC.

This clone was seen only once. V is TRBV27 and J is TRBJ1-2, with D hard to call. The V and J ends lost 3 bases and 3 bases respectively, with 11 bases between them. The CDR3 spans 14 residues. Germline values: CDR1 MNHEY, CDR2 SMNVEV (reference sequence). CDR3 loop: CASSFSAQDYGYTF. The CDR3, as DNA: TGTGCCAGCAGTTTTTCGGCCCAGGACTATGGCTACACCTTC.

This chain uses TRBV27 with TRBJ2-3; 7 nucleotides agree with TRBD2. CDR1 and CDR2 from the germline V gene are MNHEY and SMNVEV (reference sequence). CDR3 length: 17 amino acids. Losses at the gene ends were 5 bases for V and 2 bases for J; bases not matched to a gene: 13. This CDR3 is CASSPGLPSSDTDTQYF. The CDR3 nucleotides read TGTGCCAGCAGTCCGGGACTACCCAGCAGTGACACAGATACGCAGTATTTT.

The CDR3: CASSEDGTYEQYF. CDR3 DNA sequence: TGTGCCAGCAGTGAGGACGGGACCTACGAGCAGTACTTC. The chain uses TRBV2 and TRBJ2-7, with D possibly being TRBD2 (5 bases). Germline V gives CDR1 SNHLY, CDR2 FYNNEI. This CDR3 comprises 13 residues. The V end was cut by 3 bases, the J end by 2 bases, with 8 bases between.

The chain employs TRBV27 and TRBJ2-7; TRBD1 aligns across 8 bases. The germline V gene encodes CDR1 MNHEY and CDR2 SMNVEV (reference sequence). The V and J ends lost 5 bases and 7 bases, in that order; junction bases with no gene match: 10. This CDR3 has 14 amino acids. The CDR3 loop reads CASSAGTGGREQYF. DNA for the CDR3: TGTGCCAGCAGTGCCGGGACAGGCGGCCGGGAGCAGTACTTC.